This T cell receptor beta chain was captured by sequencing in a study of graft-versus-host responses after intestinal transplantation. The wider study: For two to four years after anti-thymocyte globulin induction, all recipients took tacrolimus and steroids.

V lost 1 base, J lost 2 bases, and 18 bases lay in between. The CDR3 is made up of 19 amino acids. Looked up from germline, CDR1 is LNHNV and CDR2 is YYDKDF (reference sequence). Study observations and caveats: GvH clonotypes were identified within recipient marrow, with a subset emerging first in ileum or blood.

A word on this clone: Its antigen remains unknown.

Here immunoSEQ multiplex PCR was the method, and the copy in TCRdb shows in-frame clones only, minus some. The sample records approximately 97,000 clones, around 92% being singletons. Here the sequenced sample was unstimulated CD4+ T cells sorted from spleen or lymph node cells, taken before transplant. The chain couples TRBV15 to TRBJ1-6; perhaps TRBD1 as D (6 bases). This TCR was recovered from a human donor who was the organ donor for an intestinal transplant. The CDR3 here is CATSRVTVKGGPYNSPLHF. In DNA, the CDR3 is TGTGCCACCAGCAGAGTGACGGTAAAAGGGGGTCCCTATAATTCACCCCTCCACTTT. Full variable domain (rest looked up from reference TRBV15 and TRBJ1-6): DAMVIQNPRYQVTQFGKPVTLSCSQTLNHNVMYWYQQKSSQAPKLLFHYYDKDFNNEADTPDNFQSRRPNTSFCFLDIRSPGLGDTAMYLCATSRVTVKGGPYNSPLHFGNGTRLTVT.